This TCR beta chain was found in a study of shared clonotypes between healthy human individuals (dated by TCRdb to 2018 to 2020). Regarding the study in general: Two women and a few men aged 18 to 49 years were included in the cohort. For each donor, CD4 naive and CD4 memory were each given three plates, CD8 naive was given two plates, and CD8 memory was given one plate. To estimate repertoire size and how much clonotypes are shared between individuals, the study performed deep sequencing of blood TCR repertoires from a handful of healthy adults. Libraries were prepared and TCR repertoires were sequenced by different laboratories using diverse techniques, in order to increase sequencing depth and limit assay-specific biases. Between about 0.9 and 8.9 billion PBMCs per donor were obtained by leukapheresis. The paper as a whole reports these results and caveats: Because the study included only a small number of donors, the genetic and exposure-history diversity represented was limited. Based on pairwise subsampling, the degree of clonotype sharing among donors was expected to be affected by sequencing depth. Clonotypes shared by all four sorted-subset donors showed higher generation probabilities than non-shared clonotypes. Incomplete sequencing was indicated by rarefaction of sorted-subset datasets, despite the large sequencing depth. Estimated clonotype richness was generally larger for naive than for memory subsets. Sampling was limited to blood, and TCR repertoires in tissue likely differ from TCR repertoires in blood. Across four donors, roughly 5.4% of naive CD4, around 3.5% of naive CD8, about 2% of memory CD4, and under 0.45% of memory CD8 clonotypes were shared.

CDR1 and CDR2 are read off the germline V gene (reference sequence) as SGHAT and FQDESV. There are 11 amino acids in the CDR3, from cysteine to phenylalanine inclusive. Only CDR3 DNA is held: 33 bases, read in frame from base 1. Deletion took 2 bases off V and 2 bases off J, with a span of 0 bases between the germline ends. Of note for this clone: Its antigen specificity is not known. No much larger clone is present one base from it, and per-base qualities are unavailable.

TCR CDR3 regions were amplified from genomic DNA by multiplex PCR using the deep immunoSEQ assay. For each cell subset, the extracted genomic DNA was distributed evenly across all wells of several immunoSEQ 96-well plates, and each plate served as one replicate. Each replicate PCR for sorted subsets received around 210 ng genomic DNA, equal to 30,000 or so T cell genomes. The purified libraries were quantified using a Qubit 3.0 fluorometer, sized with a Bioanalyzer 2100, and then quantified again using the KAPA Library Quantification kit. Each immunoSEQ 96-well plate was sequenced on its own single-read 150-cycle Illumina NextSeq 550 flow cell. In the paper's pipeline: The immunoSEQ output contained only junctional sequences without quality scores, so filtering could not match that applied to full-length reads. To assign V/J genes and CDR3, sequences were annotated using PyIR, a Python wrapper for IgBLAST v1.9, with IMGT germline references. Reads with weak V/J assignments (E-value above 1e-6), missing CDR3, stop codons, out-of-frame junctions, or ambiguous translated residues were removed. V3J clonotypes were defined as sequences sharing an identical inferred V gene, J gene, and CDR3 amino acid sequence. The percentage overlap between two repertoires was calculated by dividing the number of shared unique clonotypes by the size of the smaller repertoire. Repertoire richness was assessed with RTK rarefaction, the Chao1 estimator, and Recon v2.1 estimates of unobserved clonotypes. Generation probabilities were computed with OLGA for all TCRbeta clonotypes obtained by the gDNA method from a few donors. Drawn from immuneACCESS, this table holds only the in-frame rearrangements with V and J called that TCRdb kept. Clones are partly lost; checked studies trace under half to an unresolved V gene and leave the rest unexplained. For V, J and clone size, that table is used; D and trimming come from the DNA. In this sample the table shows hundreds of thousands of clones, just under 97% of which occur a single time. The ten biggest clones cover roughly 0.1% of the sample.

CD8 naive samples consisted of CD45RO-negative cells that were positively selected for CCR7, yielding a CD45RA+CCR7+ population without TemRA cells. Donors were healthy HIV-negative adults with no recently reported acute infections or vaccinations. Every donor was a Caucasian adult living in Nashville, Tennessee, USA. Blood was obtained by leukapheresis, after which PBMCs were separated by Ficoll-Histopaque density gradient centrifugation and cryopreserved in liquid nitrogen vapor phase. Purity and quantity of every magnetically sorted T cell population were checked by analytical flow cytometry. Genomic DNA was isolated from every sorted fraction and measured by UV absorbance on a Nanodrop 2000c.

This clonotype was obtained from a woman younger than 45 in good health. The sequence joins TRBV11-1 to TRBJ2-5; the D gene assignment is ambiguous. Specimen: naive CD8+ T cells sorted from blood. In the paper's terms, the cell subset or site label means: CD45RA+CCR7+. The CDR3 reads as follows: CASSLQETQYF. The sequence in DNA is TGTGCCAGCAGCTTACAAGAGACCCAGTACTTC. The CDR3, completed at both ends by the reference TRBV11-1 and TRBJ2-5 genes, gives the full variable domain EAEVAQSPRYKITEKSQAVAFWCDPISGHATLYWYRQILGQGPELLVQFQDESVVDDSQLPKDRFSAERLKGVDSTLKIQPAELGDSAMYLCASSLQETQYFGPGTRLLVL.